The 3 T cell receptor beta chains below all came from one sample that was sequenced in a study of lymphopenia after photon versus proton radiotherapy. TCRdb's table, derived via immunoSEQ multiplex PCR, lists solely in-frame clones and lacks some. In the table there are 89,000 or so clones, around 80% of which are singletons. Sample: peripheral blood, taken from a patient treated with proton-based radiotherapy. Receptors were obtained from a man aged 55-75 years with pancreatic cancer.

V usage is TRBV7-9 and J usage is TRBJ2-1; TRBD2 matches 10 bases. Germline V lookup: CDR1 SEHNR, CDR2 FQNEAQ (reference sequence). Losses at the gene ends were 7 bases for V and 9 bases for J; bases not matched to a gene: 12. The CDR3 sequence is 15 residues long. CDR3 region: CASIPAGGKPSEQFF. The CDR3 nucleotides read TGTGCCAGCATCCCAGCGGGGGGGAAACCCAGTGAGCAGTTCTTC.

The chain carries TRBV7-9 and TRBJ2-1; no firm D call. Trimming left V 5 bases short and J 6 bases short, with 11 bases between. This CDR3 region has 13 residues. CDR1 is SEHNR and CDR2 is FQNEAQ in the germline V gene (reference sequence). The CDR3 DNA is TGTGCCAGCAGCCGCCAATCCAGCAATGAGCAGTTCTTC. This encodes CASSRQSSNEQFF.

This chain joins TRBV5-4 and TRBJ2-5; D might be TRBD1 (5 bases). The germline V gene has CDR1 SGHNT and CDR2 YYREEE (reference sequence). The CDR3 sequence is 14 residues long. V shed 4 bases and J shed 2 bases, with 12 bases lying between them. The CDR3 coding sequence is TGTGCCAGCAGCCTAGACAGCTCACAAGAGACCCAGTACTTC. Translation: CASSLDSSQETQYF.